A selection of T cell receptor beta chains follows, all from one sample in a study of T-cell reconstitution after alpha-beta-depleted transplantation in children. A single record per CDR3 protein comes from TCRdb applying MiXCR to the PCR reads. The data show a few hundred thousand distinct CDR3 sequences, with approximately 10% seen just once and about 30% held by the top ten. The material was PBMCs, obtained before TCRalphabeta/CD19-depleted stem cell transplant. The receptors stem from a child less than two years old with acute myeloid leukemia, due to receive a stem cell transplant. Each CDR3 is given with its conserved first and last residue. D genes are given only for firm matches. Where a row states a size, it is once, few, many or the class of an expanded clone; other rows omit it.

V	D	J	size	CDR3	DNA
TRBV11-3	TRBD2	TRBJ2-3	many	CASSLTSGQSTDTQYF	TGTGCCAGCAGCTTAACTAGCGGGCAAAGCACAGATACGCAGTATTTT
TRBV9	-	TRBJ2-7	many	CASSVGVPHYEQYF	TGTGCCAGCAGCGTAGGAGTGCCCCACTACGAGCAGTACTTC
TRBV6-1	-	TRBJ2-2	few	CASSNPGLNTGELFF	TGTGCCAGCAGCAACCCCGGACTGAACACCGGGGAGCTGTTTTTT
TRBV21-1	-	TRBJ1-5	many	CASSKGRDRNQPQHF	TGTGCCAGCAGCAAAGGAAGGGACCGCAATCAGCCCCAGCATTTT
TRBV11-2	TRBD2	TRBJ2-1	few	CASSFSGIEQFF	TGTGCCAGCAGCTTTAGCGGGATTGAGCAGTTCTTC
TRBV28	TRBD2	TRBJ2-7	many	CASKIAGGQSYEQYF	TGTGCCAGCAAAATAGCGGGGGGGCAATCCTACGAGCAGTACTTC
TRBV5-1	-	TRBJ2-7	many	CASSQSQARTEQYF	TGCGCCAGCAGCCAATCCCAGGCGAGGACCGAGCAGTACTTC
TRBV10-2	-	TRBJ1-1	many	CASSELGGAFF	TGCGCCAGCAGTGAGTTGGGAGGAGCTTTCTTT
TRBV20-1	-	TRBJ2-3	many	CSARGDEIPRTDTQYF	TGCAGTGCTAGAGGGGACGAGATTCCTCGCACAGATACGCAGTATTTT
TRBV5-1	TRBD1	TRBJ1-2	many	CASSAGTADGYTF	TGCGCCAGCAGCGCCGGGACAGCCGATGGCTACACCTTC
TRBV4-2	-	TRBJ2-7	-	CASSYGMGSSYEQYF	TGTGCCAGCAGCTACGGGATGGGAAGCTCCTACGAGCAGTACTTC
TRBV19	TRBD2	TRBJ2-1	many	CATTSVASGRNEQFF	TGTGCCACCACATCGGTGGCTAGCGGGAGAAATGAGCAGTTCTTC
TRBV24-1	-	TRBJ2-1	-	CATSDWVSLENQFF	TGTGCCACCAGTGATTGGGTCAGTTTAGAGAATCAGTTCTTC
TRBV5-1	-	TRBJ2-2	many	CASSLVLDTGELFF	TGCGCCAGCAGCTTGGTTCTGGACACCGGGGAGCTGTTTTTT
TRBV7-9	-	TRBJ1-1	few	CASIKETEAFF	TGTGCCAGCATAAAAGAGACTGAAGCTTTCTTT
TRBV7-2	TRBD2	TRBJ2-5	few	CASSFNSGGASQYF	TGTGCCAGCAGCTTTAATAGCGGGGGGGCATCCCAGTACTTC
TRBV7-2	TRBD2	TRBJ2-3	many	CASSLQAGGSDTQYF	TGTGCCAGCAGCTTGCAAGCGGGAGGGTCAGATACGCAGTATTTT
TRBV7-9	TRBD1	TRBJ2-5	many	CASSLRRDRGEETQYF	TGTGCCAGCAGCTTACGGAGGGACAGGGGAGAAGAGACCCAGTACTTC
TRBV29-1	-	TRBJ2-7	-	CSVEFTDPRMDEQYF	TGCAGCGTTGAATTCACGGACCCGAGGATGGACGAGCAGTACTTC
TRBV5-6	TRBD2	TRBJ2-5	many	CASSPSGRAVETQYF	TGTGCCAGCAGCCCAAGCGGGAGGGCCGTGGAGACCCAGTACTTC
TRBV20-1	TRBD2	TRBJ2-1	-	CSAPATSGYNEQLF	TGCAGTGCACCGGCGACTAGCGGATACAATGAGCAGCTCTTC
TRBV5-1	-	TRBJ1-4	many	CASSPQTELNEKLFF	TGCGCCAGCAGCCCTCAGACGGAATTAAATGAAAAACTGTTTTTT
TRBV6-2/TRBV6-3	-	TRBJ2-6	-	CASRDRRSSGANVLTF	TGTGCCAGCAGAGATCGACGGAGCTCTGGGGCCAACGTCCTGACTTTC
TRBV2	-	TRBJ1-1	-	CASTNWGDSRSTEAFF	TGTGCCAGCACGAATTGGGGGGACTCCCGTAGTACTGAAGCTTTCTTT
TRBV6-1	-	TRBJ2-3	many	CASSAQGTDTQYF	TGTGCCAGCAGTGCCCAGGGCACAGATACGCAGTATTTT
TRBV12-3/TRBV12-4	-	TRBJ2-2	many	CASSKTRTAGELFF	TGTGCCAGCAGTAAGACGCGCACAGCGGGGGAGCTGTTTTTT
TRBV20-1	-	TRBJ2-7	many	CSARDGSYEQYF	TGCAGTGCCCGGGACGGCTCCTACGAGCAGTACTTC